The source of this T cell receptor (beta chain) is a study of blood T cell repertoires in COVID-19. Study-level background: Some COVID-19 samples were acute and others convalescent; all came from the United States, Italy and Spain.

V lost 3 bases and J lost 13, with 17 bases in between. The CDR3 totals 14 residues. Germline CDR1 reads SGHDT; CDR2 reads YYEEEE. The repertoire was sequenced with immunoSEQ multiplex PCR; TCRdb's copy has only in-frame clones and lacks some. The sample has over 65,000 clones; around 81% are singletons. This clone has just a few counts. This receptor was identified in a man older than 75 with acute or convalescent COVID-19. The specimen was peripheral blood. This chain connects TRBV5-6 to TRBJ1-6; D unclear. The DNA for the CDR3 is TGTGCCAGCAGCTCGAGGGTACCCGGTTCGCCCCTCCACTTT. It is translated as CASSSRVPGSPLHF.